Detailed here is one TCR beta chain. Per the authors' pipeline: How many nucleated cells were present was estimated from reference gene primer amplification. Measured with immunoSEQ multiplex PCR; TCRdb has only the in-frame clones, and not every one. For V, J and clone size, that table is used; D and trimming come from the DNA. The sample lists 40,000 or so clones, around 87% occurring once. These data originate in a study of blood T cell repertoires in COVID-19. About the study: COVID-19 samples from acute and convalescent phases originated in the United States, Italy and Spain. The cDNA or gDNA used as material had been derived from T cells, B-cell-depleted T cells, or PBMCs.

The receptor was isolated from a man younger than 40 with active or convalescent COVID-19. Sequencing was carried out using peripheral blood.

The CDR3 DNA reads TGTGCCAGCAGCTTAGGACAGGGCAGCTCTGGAAACACCATATATTTT. It yields the protein CASSLGQGSSGNTIYF. The V and J genes are TRBV7-9 and TRBJ1-3; 7 nucleotides agree with TRBD1. CDR3 size: 16 residues. The junction had 3 bases not matched to a gene; V was cut back by 1 base and J by 0 bases. CDR1 is SEHNR, CDR2 FQNEAQ, per germline (reference sequence).